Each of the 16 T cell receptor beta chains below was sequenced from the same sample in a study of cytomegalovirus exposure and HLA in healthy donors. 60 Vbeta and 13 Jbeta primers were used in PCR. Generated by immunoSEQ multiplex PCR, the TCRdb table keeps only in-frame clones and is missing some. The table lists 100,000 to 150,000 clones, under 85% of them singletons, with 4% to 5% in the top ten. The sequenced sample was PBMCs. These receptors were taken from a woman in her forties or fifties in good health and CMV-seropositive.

The CDR3 nucleotides read TGTGCCAGCTGGGACAGCCGCACCATATATTTT. Translation: CASWDSRTIYF. The chain has TRBV6-5 and TRBJ1-3; the match to TRBD1 covers 7 bases. V dropped 8 bases and J dropped 9; count of bases not matched to a gene: 4. CDR3 length: 11 amino acids. The germline V gene encodes CDR1 MNHEY and CDR2 SVGAGI.

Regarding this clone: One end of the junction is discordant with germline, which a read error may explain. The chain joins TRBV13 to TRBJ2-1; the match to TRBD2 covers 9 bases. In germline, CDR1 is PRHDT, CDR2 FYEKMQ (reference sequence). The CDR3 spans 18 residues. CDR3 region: CVSSLVAGGTSGYNEQFF. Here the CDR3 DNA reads TGTGTCAGCAGCTTAGTGGCGGGGGGGACGTCTGGCTACAATGAGCAGTTCTTC.

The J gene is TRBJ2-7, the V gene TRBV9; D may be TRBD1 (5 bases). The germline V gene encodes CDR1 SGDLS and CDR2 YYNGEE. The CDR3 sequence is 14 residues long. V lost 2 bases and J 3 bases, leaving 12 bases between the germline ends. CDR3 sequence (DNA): TGTGCCAGCAGCGTTGCAGGGCAGGACTACGAGCAGTACTTC. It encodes CASSVAGQDYEQYF.

The CDR3 is CASSLGNNQPQHF. The CDR3 DNA follows: TGTGCCAGCAGCCTCGGGAACAATCAGCCCCAGCATTTT. V and J are TRBV2 and TRBJ1-5; no firm D call. V lost 6 bases, J lost 3 bases, and 9 bases lay in between. Germline-derived CDR1 and CDR2 are SNHLY and FYNNEI. CDR3 length equals 13 residues.

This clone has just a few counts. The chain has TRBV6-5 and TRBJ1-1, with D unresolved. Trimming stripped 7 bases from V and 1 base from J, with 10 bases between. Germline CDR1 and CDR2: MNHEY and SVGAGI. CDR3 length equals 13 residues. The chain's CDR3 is CASIDTPNTEAFF. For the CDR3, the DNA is TGTGCCAGCATCGATACACCGAACACTGAAGCTTTCTTT.

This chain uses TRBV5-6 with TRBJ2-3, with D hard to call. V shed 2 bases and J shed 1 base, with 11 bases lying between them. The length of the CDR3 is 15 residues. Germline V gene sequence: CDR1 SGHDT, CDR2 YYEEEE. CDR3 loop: CASSFLQGGTDTQYF. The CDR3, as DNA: TGTGCCAGCAGCTTTCTCCAAGGAGGCACAGATACGCAGTATTTT.

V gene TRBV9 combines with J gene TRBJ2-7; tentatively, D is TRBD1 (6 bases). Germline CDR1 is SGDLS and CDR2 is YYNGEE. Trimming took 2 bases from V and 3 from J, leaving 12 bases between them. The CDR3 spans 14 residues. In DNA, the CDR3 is TGTGCCAGCAGCGTGAAGGACAGCCTCTACGAGCAGTACTTC. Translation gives CASSVKDSLYEQYF.

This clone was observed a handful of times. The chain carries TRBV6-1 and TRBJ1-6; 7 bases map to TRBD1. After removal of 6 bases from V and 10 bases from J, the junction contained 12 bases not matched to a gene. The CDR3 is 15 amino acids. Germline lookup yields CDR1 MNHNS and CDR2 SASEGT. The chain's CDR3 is CASRASADRTSPLHF. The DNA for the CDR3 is TGTGCCAGCAGAGCCTCCGCGGACAGGACCTCACCCCTCCACTTT.

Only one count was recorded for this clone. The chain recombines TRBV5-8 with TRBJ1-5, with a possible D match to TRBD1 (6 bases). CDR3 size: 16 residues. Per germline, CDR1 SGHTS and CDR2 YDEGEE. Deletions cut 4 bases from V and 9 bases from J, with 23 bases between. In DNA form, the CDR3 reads TGTGCCAGCAGCCCAGGGGACCGCGGTATTAGTGTGCCCCAGCATTTT. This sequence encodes CASSPGDRGISVPQHF.

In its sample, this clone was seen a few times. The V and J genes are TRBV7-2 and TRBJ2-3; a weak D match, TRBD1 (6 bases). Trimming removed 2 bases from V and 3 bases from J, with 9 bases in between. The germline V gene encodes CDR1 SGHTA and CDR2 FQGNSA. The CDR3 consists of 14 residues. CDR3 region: CASSLNTGTDTQYF. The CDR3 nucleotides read TGTGCCAGCAGCTTAAATACAGGGACAGATACGCAGTATTTT.

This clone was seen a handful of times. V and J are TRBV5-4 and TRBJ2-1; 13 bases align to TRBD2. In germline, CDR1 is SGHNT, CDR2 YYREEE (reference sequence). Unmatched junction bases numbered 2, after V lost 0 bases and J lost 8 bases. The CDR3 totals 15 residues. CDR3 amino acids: CASSLGLAGGDEQFF. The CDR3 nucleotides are TGTGCCAGCAGCTTGGGACTAGCGGGGGGCGATGAGCAGTTCTTC.

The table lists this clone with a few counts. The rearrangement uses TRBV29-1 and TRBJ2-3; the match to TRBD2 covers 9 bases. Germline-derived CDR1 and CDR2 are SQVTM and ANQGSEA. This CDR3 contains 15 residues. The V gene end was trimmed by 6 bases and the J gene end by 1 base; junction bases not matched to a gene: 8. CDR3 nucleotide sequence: TGCAGCGTCGGGTCCAGCGGGGGGCGCACAGATACGCAGTATTTT. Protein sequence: CSVGSSGGRTDTQYF.

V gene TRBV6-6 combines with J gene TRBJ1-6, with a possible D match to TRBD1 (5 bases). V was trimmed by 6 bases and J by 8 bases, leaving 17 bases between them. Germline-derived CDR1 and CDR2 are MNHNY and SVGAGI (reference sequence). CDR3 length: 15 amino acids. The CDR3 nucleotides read TGTGCCAGCAGCCCCGTCGGGGGAAGGGATTCACCCCTCCACTTT. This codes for CASSPVGGRDSPLHF.

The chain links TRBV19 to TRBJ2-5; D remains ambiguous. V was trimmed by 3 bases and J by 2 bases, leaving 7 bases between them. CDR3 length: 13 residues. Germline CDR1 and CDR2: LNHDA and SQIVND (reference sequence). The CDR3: CASSISDQETQYF. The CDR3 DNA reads TGTGCCAGTAGTATTTCAGATCAAGAGACCCAGTACTTC.

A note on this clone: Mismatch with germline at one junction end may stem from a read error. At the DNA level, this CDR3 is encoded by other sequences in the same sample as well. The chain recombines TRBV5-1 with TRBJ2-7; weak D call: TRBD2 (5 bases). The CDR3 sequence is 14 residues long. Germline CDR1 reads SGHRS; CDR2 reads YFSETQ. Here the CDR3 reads CASSLELAYYEQYF. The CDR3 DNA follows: TGCGCCAGCAGCTTGGAGCTAGCCTACTACGAGCAATACTTC.

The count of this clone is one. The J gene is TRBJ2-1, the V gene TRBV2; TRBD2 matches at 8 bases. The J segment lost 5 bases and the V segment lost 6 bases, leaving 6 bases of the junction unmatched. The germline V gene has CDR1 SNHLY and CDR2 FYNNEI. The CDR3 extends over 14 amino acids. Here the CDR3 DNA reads TGTGCCAGCAGCTTGCGACTAGCGCACAATGAGCAGTTCTTC. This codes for CASSLRLAHNEQFF.